The entry below describes one T cell receptor beta chain. Its antigen remains unidentified. Germline lookup yields CDR1 SGHVS and CDR2 FQNEAQ. V dropped 6 bases and J dropped 0; count of bases not matched to a gene: 2. The length of the CDR3 is 13 residues. PCR amplification relied on 60 Vbeta primers (plus 13 Jbeta primers). Sequencing was performed with immunoSEQ multiplex PCR; in TCRdb, only in-frame clones are kept and a portion is missing. The listing contains over 200,000 clones. This specimen comes from a study of cytomegalovirus exposure and HLA in healthy donors. Study-wide results and limits: A likely sequencing artifact accounted for one observed cluster of highly shared sequence variants. Later analysis suggested most CMV-associated TCR beta chains were HLA-restricted.

The receptor was isolated from a woman in her 30s in good health and CMV-seropositive. The sequenced sample was PBMCs. The rearrangement joins TRBV7-8 to TRBJ2-7; 7 bases agree with TRBD2. The CDR3 here is CASSGGGSYEQYF. CDR3 coding DNA: TGTGCCAGCAGTGGGGGGGGCTCCTACGAGCAGTACTTC.